The clone carrying this TCR beta chain was observed many times. Its antigen remains unidentified. The length of the CDR3 is 20 residues. Per the germline V gene, CDR1 is LNHDA and CDR2 is SQIVND (reference sequence). V lost 5 bases to trimming and J lost 0 bases; unmatched junction nucleotides: 19. The lymph nodes were axillary draining lymph nodes from breast cancer patients. TCRdb itself ran the multiplex PCR reads through MiXCR, one entry per CDR3 protein. Of 180,000 or so distinct CDR3 sequences in the sample, around a third were seen once. This entry is derived from a study of breast tumors, draining lymph nodes, adjacent tissues. Study-wide results and limits: Tumors had less TCR diversity than lymph nodes, more than nontumor tissue.

The sequencing sample was made of axillary lymph node tissue. This TCR came from a female donor with breast cancer. Some clones in this sample may be carry-over from other donors' samples. The rearrangement uses TRBV19 and TRBJ2-7; 10 nucleotides align to TRBD1. CDR3 residues: CASSYKGGVPGQGHSYEQYF. DNA for the CDR3: TGTGCCAGTAGTTATAAGGGGGGCGTTCCGGGACAGGGGCACTCCTACGAGCAGTACTTC.